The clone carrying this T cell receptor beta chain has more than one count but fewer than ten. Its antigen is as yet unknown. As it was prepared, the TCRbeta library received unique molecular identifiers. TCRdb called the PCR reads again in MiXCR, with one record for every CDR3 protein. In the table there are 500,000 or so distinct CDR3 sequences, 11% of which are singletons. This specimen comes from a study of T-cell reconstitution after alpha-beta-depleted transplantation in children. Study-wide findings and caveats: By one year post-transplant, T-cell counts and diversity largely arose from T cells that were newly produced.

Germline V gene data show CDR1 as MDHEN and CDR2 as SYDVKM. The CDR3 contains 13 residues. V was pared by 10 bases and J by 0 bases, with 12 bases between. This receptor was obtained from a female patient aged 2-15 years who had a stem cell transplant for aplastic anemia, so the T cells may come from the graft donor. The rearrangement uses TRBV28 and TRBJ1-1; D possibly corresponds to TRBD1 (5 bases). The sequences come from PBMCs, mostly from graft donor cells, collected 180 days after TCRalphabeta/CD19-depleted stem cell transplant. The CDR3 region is CATMGRMNTEAFF. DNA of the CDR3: TGTGCCACCATGGGACGTATGAACACTGAAGCTTTCTTT.